A selection of T cell receptor beta chains follows, all from one sample in a study of CXCR3-negative and CXCR3-positive naive CD8 T cells. For each CDR3 protein, TCRdb gives one entry from its re-call of the 5' RACE reads, without DNA. The listing records tens of thousands of distinct CDR3 sequences. Sequencing used naive CXCR3- CD8+ T cells from blood. Receptors originate from a human donor in good health. Some clones in this sample may be carry-over from other donors' samples. Each CDR3 is given with its conserved first and last residue.

cdr3_aa j_call v_call
CSVEDLGQGGYIQYF TRBJ2-4 TRBV29-1
CASSLKRTGDEKLFF TRBJ1-4 TRBV11-3
CSASLPSVKETQYF TRBJ2-5 TRBV20-1
CASSFEGGYEQYF TRBJ2-7 TRBV28
CASSEFGEGTEAFF TRBJ1-1 TRBV25-1
CSARDVDRGNEQFF TRBJ2-1 TRBV20-1
CASSQSRGSTDTQYF TRBJ2-3 TRBV12-3/TRBV12-4
CASSLISSGSPGELFF TRBJ2-2 TRBV28
CASSLLGQLNTEAFF TRBJ1-1 TRBV13
CASSPLGGAQYF TRBJ2-5 TRBV19
CASSLGLADSYNEQFF TRBJ2-1 TRBV6-5
CASSQDDRRLLADTYEQYF TRBJ2-7 TRBV14
CSARDLSSGGTYNEQFF TRBJ2-1 TRBV20-1
CASKQTGVIDEQFF TRBJ2-1 TRBV5-1
CASNPRGGDTQYF TRBJ2-3 TRBV12-3/TRBV12-4
CASSPGSRGAYEQYF TRBJ2-7 TRBV13
CASGDYPGDFSYEQYF TRBJ2-7 TRBV14
CATSRDPNEQYF TRBJ2-7 TRBV15
CASSSGGSTDTQYF TRBJ2-3 TRBV7-2
CASSFEGNEQFF TRBJ2-1 TRBV27
CSASPRGTTGELFF TRBJ2-2 TRBV20-1
CASSIGTGPLAGYSNQPQHF TRBJ1-5 TRBV5-1
CSVAGGDSTDTQYF TRBJ2-3 TRBV29-1
CASGSNYGYTF TRBJ1-2 TRBV9
CASSPWPDSSYEQYF TRBJ2-7 TRBV3-1
CASSLMETQYF TRBJ2-5 TRBV12-3/TRBV12-4
CSASQPSGGPSTDTQYF TRBJ2-3 TRBV20-1
CASSFTSGSFGDTQYF TRBJ2-3 TRBV5-1
CAISGGSSGVNTEAFF TRBJ1-1 TRBV10-3
CASSADRNYGYTF TRBJ1-2 TRBV12-3/TRBV12-4
CSVEAGRTGTVRHSYEQYF TRBJ2-7 TRBV29-1
CSATLSYNEQFF TRBJ2-1 TRBV29-1
CASSLLGEMNTEAFF TRBJ1-1 TRBV7-9
CASSFLQAGTRSFF TRBJ2-1 TRBV13
CSVSLRGKNNEQFF TRBJ2-1 TRBV29-1
CASSYPPQGQETQYF TRBJ2-5 TRBV7-9
CASSFPRRGLSEPQHF TRBJ1-5 TRBV6-2/TRBV6-3
CSVELAQGSYNEQFF TRBJ2-1 TRBV29-1
CSVEGAGDDEQFF TRBJ2-1 TRBV29-1
CASSQWGVETEAFF TRBJ1-1 TRBV5-5
CASSLSSERTGELFF TRBJ2-2 TRBV6-5
CASSLGQENTEAFF TRBJ1-1 TRBV6-1
CATWDRGGYTF TRBJ1-2 TRBV25-1
CSVEDGRGEVEQFF TRBJ2-1 TRBV29-1
CASSLAPRETNVLTF TRBJ2-6 TRBV12-3/TRBV12-4
CASSQGTSESGANVLTF TRBJ2-6 TRBV4-3
CALQVATYNEQFF TRBJ2-1 TRBV24-1
CASSEVDSPLHF TRBJ1-6 TRBV10-2
CASSLTGVTEAFF TRBJ1-1 TRBV7-6
CASSPQPNSNQPQHF TRBJ1-5 TRBV5-5
CASSWENNEAFF TRBJ1-1 TRBV11-2
CASSPTLRGNEQFF TRBJ2-1 TRBV28
CASSYSKVASGDNYNEQFF TRBJ2-1 TRBV6-5